The present entry profiles one T cell receptor (beta chain) with its context. Its antigen remains unidentified. The data were taken from a study of cytomegalovirus exposure and HLA in healthy donors. Study-wide results and caveats: Many donors carried some public TCRs, although rarity characterized most TCR sequences. Specificity for CMV antigens was confirmed in vitro for a few of the CMV-associated chains. It was reported that the classifier diagnosed cytomegalovirus status with high specificity and sensitivity in both the original and validation cohorts.

It was the approximately 130-subject validation cohort, separate from the roughly 700-subject first cohort, to which the donors belonged. There are 16 residues in the CDR3. Trimming took off 6 bases at V and 2 bases at J, with 16 bases between the two ends. The germline gives CDR1 KGHSH, CDR2 LQKENI. Libraries were prepared by immunoSEQ multiplex PCR; TCRdb keeps only in-frame clonotypes and omits some of them. Altogether more than 150,000 clones are present, approximately 90% being singletons, with the ten largest covering around 3%. The rearrangement uses TRBV18 and TRBJ1-4; D uncertain. This receptor was obtained from a man younger than 35 in good health and CMV-seronegative. The sequencing input was PBMCs. CDR3 loop: CASSWERLTTNEKLFF. CDR3 sequence (DNA): TGTGCCAGCTCGTGGGAGCGTTTAACGACTAATGAAAAACTGTTTTTT.